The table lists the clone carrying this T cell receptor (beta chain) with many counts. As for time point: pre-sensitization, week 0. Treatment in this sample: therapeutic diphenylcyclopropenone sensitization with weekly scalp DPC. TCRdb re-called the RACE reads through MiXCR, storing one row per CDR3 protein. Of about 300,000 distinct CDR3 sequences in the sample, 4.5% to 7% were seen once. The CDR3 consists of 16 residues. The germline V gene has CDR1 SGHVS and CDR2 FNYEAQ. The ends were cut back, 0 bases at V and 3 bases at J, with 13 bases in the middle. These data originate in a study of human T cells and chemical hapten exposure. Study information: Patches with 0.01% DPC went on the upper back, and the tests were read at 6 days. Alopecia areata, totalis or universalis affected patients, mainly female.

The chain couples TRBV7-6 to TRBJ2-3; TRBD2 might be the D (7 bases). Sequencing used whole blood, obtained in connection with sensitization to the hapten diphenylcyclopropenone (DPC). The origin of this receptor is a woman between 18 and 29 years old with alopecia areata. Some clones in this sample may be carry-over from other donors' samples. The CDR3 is CASSLAGGQITDTQYF. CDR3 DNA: TGTGCCAGCAGCTTAGCGGGGGGGCAAATAACAGATACGCAGTATTTT.